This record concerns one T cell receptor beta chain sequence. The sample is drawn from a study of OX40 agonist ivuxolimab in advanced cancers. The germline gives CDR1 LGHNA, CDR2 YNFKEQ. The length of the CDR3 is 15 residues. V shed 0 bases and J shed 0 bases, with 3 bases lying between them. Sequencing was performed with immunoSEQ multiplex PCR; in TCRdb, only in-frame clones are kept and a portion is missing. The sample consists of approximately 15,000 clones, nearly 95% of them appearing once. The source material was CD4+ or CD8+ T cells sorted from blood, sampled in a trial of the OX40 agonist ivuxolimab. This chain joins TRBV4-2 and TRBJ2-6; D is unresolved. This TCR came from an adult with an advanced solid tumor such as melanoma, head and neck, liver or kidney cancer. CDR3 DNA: TGTGCCAGCAGCCAAGACAACTCTGGGGCCAACGTCCTGACTTTC. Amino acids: CASSQDNSGANVLTF.